This is a list of T cell receptor beta chains from one sample in a study of shared clonotypes between healthy human individuals. The table came from immunoSEQ multiplex PCR; TCRdb's copy has only in-frame clones and leaves some out. Altogether roughly 2,500,000 clones are present, 90% to 95% being singletons, with the ten largest covering roughly 0.39%. Sequenced material: naive CD4+ T cells from PBMCs. Receptors originate from a man aged 18 to 35 in good health. Some clones in this sample may be carry-over from other donors' samples. CDR3s include the opening cysteine and the closing phenylalanine or tryptophan. The order of the fields is D gene, clone size, V gene, CDR3 length, J gene, CDR3 protein, CDR3 DNA. A D gene is named only where the DNA matches it firmly. Clone size is given for some rows only: seen once, a few or many times, or a class if the clone is expanded.

D gene: NA; clone size: NA; V gene: TRBV19; CDR3 length: 17; J gene: TRBJ2-4; CDR3 protein: CASSIENGRLTKNIQYF; CDR3 DNA: TGTGCCAGTAGTATAGAAAACGGACGTCTAACCAAAAACATTCAGTACTTC
D gene: TRBD2; clone size: NA; V gene: TRBV7-2; CDR3 length: 14; J gene: TRBJ2-1; CDR3 protein: CASSLAGGPNEQFF; CDR3 DNA: TGTGCCAGCAGCTTAGCGGGAGGGCCAAATGAGCAGTTCTTC
D gene: NA; clone size: NA; V gene: TRBV28; CDR3 length: 13; J gene: TRBJ2-5; CDR3 protein: CASSLLGSETQYF; CDR3 DNA: TGTGCCAGCAGTTTGCTGGGATCGGAAACCCAGTACTTC
D gene: TRBD2; clone size: NA; V gene: TRBV30; CDR3 length: 12; J gene: TRBJ2-5; CDR3 protein: CAWSLTAGEQYF; CDR3 DNA: TGTGCCTGGAGTCTCACTGCGGGGGAGCAGTACTTC
D gene: NA; clone size: NA; V gene: TRBV30; CDR3 length: 13; J gene: TRBJ1-4; CDR3 protein: CAWSPGLNEKLFF; CDR3 DNA: TGTGCCTGGTCCCCGGGACTGAATGAAAAACTGTTTTTT
D gene: NA; clone size: once; V gene: TRBV29-1; CDR3 length: 13; J gene: TRBJ2-1; CDR3 protein: CSVEWGTPNEQFF; CDR3 DNA: TGCAGCGTTGAGTGGGGGACCCCCAATGAGCAGTTCTTC
D gene: NA; clone size: NA; V gene: TRBV27; CDR3 length: 17; J gene: TRBJ2-2; CDR3 protein: CASSLRDPRALTGELFF; CDR3 DNA: TGTGCCAGCAGTTTAAGGGACCCCCGGGCATTGACCGGGGAGCTGTTTTTT
D gene: NA; clone size: NA; V gene: TRBV19; CDR3 length: 12; J gene: TRBJ1-4; CDR3 protein: CASGSSGEKLFF; CDR3 DNA: TGTGCCAGCGGGTCCAGCGGGGAAAAACTGTTTTTT
D gene: NA; clone size: NA; V gene: TRBV5-8; CDR3 length: 14; J gene: TRBJ1-2; CDR3 protein: CASSLDQVGYGYTF; CDR3 DNA: TGTGCCAGCAGCTTGGACCAAGTCGGCTATGGCTACACCTTC
D gene: NA; clone size: once; V gene: TRBV19; CDR3 length: 14; J gene: TRBJ1-1; CDR3 protein: CASSRRDINTEAFF; CDR3 DNA: TGTGCCAGTAGTCGCAGGGATATCAACACTGAAGCTTTCTTT
D gene: TRBD1; clone size: NA; V gene: TRBV5-1; CDR3 length: 14; J gene: TRBJ2-1; CDR3 protein: CASIRGTGDNEQFF; CDR3 DNA: TGCGCCAGCATCCGAGGGACAGGGGACAATGAGCAGTTCTTC
D gene: NA; clone size: NA; V gene: TRBV7-2; CDR3 length: 16; J gene: TRBJ2-1; CDR3 protein: CASSLGRDRNYNEQFF; CDR3 DNA: TGTGCCAGCAGCTTAGGGCGGGACAGAAACTACAATGAGCAGTTCTTC
D gene: NA; clone size: NA; V gene: TRBV9; CDR3 length: 14; J gene: TRBJ1-1; CDR3 protein: CASSVVDRNTEAFF; CDR3 DNA: TGTGCCAGCAGCGTAGTAGATAGGAACACTGAAGCTTTCTTT
D gene: NA; clone size: NA; V gene: TRBV30; CDR3 length: 11; J gene: TRBJ1-2; CDR3 protein: CAWSVLLGYTF; CDR3 DNA: TGTGCCTGGTCTGTACTACTGGGCTACACCTTC
D gene: NA; clone size: once; V gene: TRBV20-1; CDR3 length: 11; J gene: TRBJ2-7; CDR3 protein: CSASTGYEQYF; CDR3 DNA: TGCAGTGCCAGTACAGGCTACGAGCAGTACTTC
D gene: NA; clone size: NA; V gene: TRBV28; CDR3 length: 13; J gene: TRBJ1-5; CDR3 protein: CASRDGSNQPQHF; CDR3 DNA: TGTGCCAGCAGGGACGGTAGCAATCAGCCCCAGCATTTT
D gene: TRBD1; clone size: NA; V gene: TRBV6-5; CDR3 length: 15; J gene: TRBJ2-5; CDR3 protein: CASSYGDREGETQYF; CDR3 DNA: TGTGCCAGCAGTTACGGGGACAGGGAGGGGGAGACCCAGTACTTC
D gene: TRBD1; clone size: NA; V gene: TRBV5-1; CDR3 length: 12; J gene: TRBJ2-1; CDR3 protein: CASSSTGVEQFF; CDR3 DNA: TGCGCCAGCAGCTCAACAGGGGTTGAGCAGTTCTTC
D gene: NA; clone size: NA; V gene: TRBV9; CDR3 length: 15; J gene: TRBJ2-2; CDR3 protein: CASGSRTWDTGELFF; CDR3 DNA: TGTGCCAGCGGAAGCAGAACCTGGGACACCGGGGAGCTGTTTTTT
D gene: NA; clone size: NA; V gene: TRBV20-1; CDR3 length: 11; J gene: TRBJ2-1; CDR3 protein: CRQANGGEQFF; CDR3 DNA: TGCAGGCAAGCGAATGGGGGTGAGCAGTTCTTC
D gene: NA; clone size: NA; V gene: TRBV7-3; CDR3 length: 15; J gene: TRBJ2-3; CDR3 protein: CASSFSRVEKDTQYF; CDR3 DNA: TGTGCCAGCAGCTTTTCGAGAGTTGAGAAAGATACGCAGTATTTT
D gene: NA; clone size: NA; V gene: TRBV6-5; CDR3 length: 14; J gene: TRBJ1-1; CDR3 protein: CASRLRDRNTEAFF; CDR3 DNA: TGTGCCAGCAGACTCCGGGACCGGAACACTGAAGCTTTCTTT
D gene: NA; clone size: NA; V gene: TRBV5-1; CDR3 length: 12; J gene: TRBJ1-1; CDR3 protein: CASSLEGDVAFF; CDR3 DNA: TGCGCCAGCAGCTTGGAGGGGGACGTAGCTTTCTTT
D gene: NA; clone size: NA; V gene: TRBV28; CDR3 length: 15; J gene: TRBJ2-7; CDR3 protein: CASSLGARQIYEQYF; CDR3 DNA: TGTGCCAGCAGTTTAGGGGCACGACAAATCTACGAGCAGTACTTC
D gene: NA; clone size: NA; V gene: TRBV5-5; CDR3 length: 15; J gene: TRBJ1-4; CDR3 protein: CASSPNPDGYEKLFF; CDR3 DNA: TGTGCCAGCAGCCCGAATCCGGACGGGTATGAAAAACTGTTTTTT
D gene: NA; clone size: NA; V gene: TRBV6-4; CDR3 length: 14; J gene: TRBJ2-2; CDR3 protein: CASSEGGNTGELFF; CDR3 DNA: TGTGCCAGCAGTGAAGGCGGAAACACCGGGGAGCTGTTTTTT
D gene: TRBD1; clone size: NA; V gene: TRBV6-5; CDR3 length: 16; J gene: TRBJ2-7; CDR3 protein: CASSYARDRFSYEQYF; CDR3 DNA: TGTGCCAGCAGTTACGCACGGGACAGGTTCTCCTACGAGCAGTACTTC
D gene: TRBD1; clone size: NA; V gene: TRBV5-1; CDR3 length: 18; J gene: TRBJ2-4; CDR3 protein: CASSSDPGQGTAKNIQYF; CDR3 DNA: TGCGCCAGCAGCTCGGATCCGGGACAGGGGACAGCCAAAAACATTCAGTACTTC
D gene: NA; clone size: once; V gene: TRBV18; CDR3 length: 14; J gene: TRBJ2-3; CDR3 protein: CASSPRSSTDTQYF; CDR3 DNA: TGTGCCAGCTCACCACGATCAAGCACAGATACGCAGTATTTT
D gene: NA; clone size: NA; V gene: TRBV30; CDR3 length: 14; J gene: TRBJ2-3; CDR3 protein: CAWSTGYGTDTQYF; CDR3 DNA: TGTGCCTGGAGTACAGGGTACGGCACAGATACGCAGTATTTT
D gene: NA; clone size: NA; V gene: TRBV5-1; CDR3 length: 14; J gene: TRBJ2-3; CDR3 protein: CASSLGQSTDTQYF; CDR3 DNA: TGCGCCAGCAGCTTAGGCCAGTCCACAGATACGCAGTATTTT
D gene: NA; clone size: NA; V gene: TRBV2; CDR3 length: 13; J gene: TRBJ1-1; CDR3 protein: CASSRDRNTEAFF; CDR3 DNA: TGTGCCAGCAGCCGAGACAGGAACACTGAAGCTTTCTTT
D gene: NA; clone size: NA; V gene: TRBV7-3; CDR3 length: 15; J gene: TRBJ2-3; CDR3 protein: CASSPFFGGTDTQYF; CDR3 DNA: TGTGCCAGCAGCCCCTTTTTTGGCGGCACAGATACGCAGTATTTT
D gene: NA; clone size: NA; V gene: TRBV7-2; CDR3 length: 13; J gene: TRBJ1-3; CDR3 protein: CASSLQGGNTIYF; CDR3 DNA: TGTGCCAGCAGCTTGCAGGGGGGAAACACCATATATTTT
D gene: TRBD1; clone size: NA; V gene: TRBV9; CDR3 length: 15; J gene: TRBJ2-5; CDR3 protein: CASSVEGAPQETQYF; CDR3 DNA: TGTGCCAGCAGCGTAGAGGGGGCACCGCAAGAGACCCAGTACTTC
D gene: NA; clone size: NA; V gene: TRBV9; CDR3 length: 14; J gene: TRBJ1-2; CDR3 protein: CASSVATETEVFTF; CDR3 DNA: TGTGCCAGCAGCGTAGCTACTGAGACAGAGGTTTTCACCTTC
D gene: TRBD1; clone size: NA; V gene: TRBV7-3; CDR3 length: 16; J gene: TRBJ2-2; CDR3 protein: CASSLTSGQGLGELFF; CDR3 DNA: TGTGCCAGCAGCTTAACTTCGGGACAGGGTCTCGGGGAGCTGTTTTTT